This TCR beta chain is from a study of radiotherapy plus CTLA-4 blockade in lung cancer. Germline V CDR1 and CDR2: MDHEN, SYDVKM. Between the trimmed V and J ends, which lost 3 bases and 1 base, there was a span of 12 bases. This CDR3 comprises 15 residues. TCRdb keeps only in-frame clones here, not all; method: immunoSEQ multiplex PCR. The top ten hold about 30% of the sample, which has approximately 46,000 clones, roughly 81% seen once. This sequence joins TRBV28 and TRBJ1-2; tentative D call: TRBD1 (5 bases). The sequencing used peripheral blood, collected from a patient treated with radiotherapy plus ipilimumab. The sequence was collected from a human donor with non-small cell lung cancer whose response to radiotherapy plus ipilimumab could not be evaluated. The CDR3 protein is CASSLGPTLNYGYTF. CDR3 DNA sequence: TGTGCCAGCAGTTTGGGGCCTACCCTTAACTATGGCTACACCTTC.